Following are 30 T cell receptor beta chains from one sample sequenced in a study of T cells in Graves' hyperthyroidism and ophthalmopathy. RNA transcripts were the template for amplifying TCR beta CDR3 regions. RT-PCR in the first round (using the HTBI primer set) targeted the TCR CDR3. TCRdb processed the multiplex PCR reads anew with MiXCR; each CDR3 protein has one entry. The sample lists some 740,000 distinct CDR3 sequences; around 13% were seen once. Sequencing used blood. These receptor sequences come from a woman aged 18-29 years with Graves' hyperthyroidism.

In its sample, this clonotype was seen once. A much larger clone lies one base from this, so it may be a read error. V and J are TRBV12-5 and TRBJ2-7; D is perhaps TRBD2 (6 bases). Germline lookup yields CDR1 LGHNT and CDR2 FRNRAP. The CDR3 is 14 residues long. The CDR3 sequence: CASGYRTTFYKQYF. The CDR3 DNA reads TGTGCTAGTGGATACAGGACTACCTTCTACAAGCAGTACTTC.

Only a few counts were recorded for this clonotype. CDR3 DNA: TGTGCCAGCAGTTGGAGCCGGGAGACCCAGTACTTC. Translation gives CASSWSRETQYF. V is TRBV6-1 and J is TRBJ2-5; unclear D gene. The CDR3 has 12 residues. In germline, CDR1 is MNHNS, CDR2 SASEGT. The V gene lost 5 bases and the J gene lost 5 bases, with 9 bases spanning the gap.

This clonotype has at least ten counts. The chain has TRBV11-2 and TRBJ2-7; D not certain. The CDR3 is 15 residues long. V lost 2 bases to trimming and J lost 5 bases, with 16 bases between them. Germline loops: CDR1 SGHAT, CDR2 FQNNGV. CDR3 in DNA: TGTGCCAGCAGCTTACCCCTAGAGTCCCCCCACGAGCAGTACTTC. Translating gives CASSLPLESPHEQYF. Using reference TRBV11-2 and TRBJ2-7 for the parts outside the CDR3, the full variable domain is EAGVAQSPRYKIIEKRQSVAFWCNPISGHATLYWYQQILGQGPKLLIQFQNNGVVDDSQLPKDRFSAERLKGVDSTLKIQPAKLEDSAVYLCASSLPLESPHEQYFGPGTRLTVT.

Many counts were recorded for this clonotype. The chain links TRBV4-1 to TRBJ1-1; no clear D gene. Between the trimmed V and J ends, which lost 3 bases and 1 base, there was a span of 9 bases. The CDR3 loop spans 14 amino acids. Per the germline V gene, CDR1 is MGHRA and CDR2 is YSYEKL. DNA for the CDR3: TGCGCCAGCAGCCAGCCGACTAGGAACACTGAAGCTTTCTTT. Its protein product is CASSQPTRNTEAFF.

A note on this clonotype: A much bigger clone sits one base away, suggesting this may be a read error. CDR3: CAIRDTGDLPCGYTF. CDR3 DNA sequence: TGTGCCATCAGGGACACGGGGGACCTTCCGTGTGGCTACACCTTC. V gene TRBV10-3 combines with J gene TRBJ1-2; perhaps TRBD1 as D (5 bases). Germline CDR1 and CDR2: ENHRY and SYGVKD. V lost 6 bases to trimming and J lost 7 bases, with 21 bases between them. This CDR3 comprises 15 residues.

The rearrangement joins TRBV7-9 to TRBJ2-1, with unresolved D. The CDR3 spans 16 residues. CDR1 SEHNR and CDR2 FQNEAQ come from the germline V gene (reference sequence). Trimming removed 5 bases at V and 8 bases at J, with 22 bases between. CDR3: CASSPRRVVVYDEQFF. CDR3 sequence (DNA): TGTGCCAGCAGCCCCAGAAGGGTTGTGGTCTATGATGAGCAGTTCTTC.

The genes are TRBV4-3 and TRBJ2-7, with 14 positions matching TRBD2. Germline trimming cut 2 bases from V and 4 bases from J; bases unmatched to any gene: 13. The CDR3 runs to 19 residues. Germline CDR1 is LGHNA and CDR2 is YSLEER. The CDR3 DNA reads TGCGCCAGCAGCCAAATTACCGGGACTAGCGGGGGAAAGGGTTACGAGCAGTACTTC. Protein: CASSQITGTSGGKGYEQYF.

The sample holds many counts of this clonotype. The chain combines TRBV7-9 with TRBJ2-1, with D possibly being TRBD1 or TRBD2 (6 bases each). Germline V gene sequence: CDR1 SEHNR, CDR2 FQNEAQ (reference sequence). The CDR3 covers 18 residues. V was shortened by 0 bases and J by 9 bases, with 24 bases between the two germline ends. CDR3 sequence: CASSLAWGVGASGGEQFF. Written as DNA, the CDR3 is TGTGCCAGCAGCTTAGCTTGGGGAGTGGGGGCTTCCGGGGGTGAGCAGTTCTTC.

Ten or more counts support this clonotype. V and J are TRBV20-1 and TRBJ2-1, with 11 bases identical to TRBD2. The J segment lost 6 bases and the V segment lost 2 bases, leaving 9 bases of the junction unmatched. The CDR3 is made up of 16 amino acids. The germline V gene encodes CDR1 DFQATT and CDR2 SNEGSKA (reference sequence). CDR3 protein: CSARTLAGGLGNEQFF. In DNA form, the CDR3 reads TGCAGTGCTAGAACGTTAGCGGGAGGGCTGGGCAATGAGCAGTTCTTC.

This clonotype was seen at least ten times. J is TRBJ1-1 and V is TRBV18, with a weak D call TRBD1 (5 bases). V gave up 5 bases and J gave up 1 base, with 14 bases separating them. Looked up from germline, CDR1 is KGHSH and CDR2 is LQKENI. The CDR3 totals 15 residues. CDR3 coding DNA: TGTGCCAGCTCATCTCGACAGAGAAAGAACACTGAAGCTTTCTTT. This codes for CASSSRQRKNTEAFF.

This clonotype was counted a few times. CDR3 DNA: TGTGCCAGCAGCTATACTGCAGAAGGCTCCTATGGCTACACCTTC. Protein sequence: CASSYTAEGSYGYTF. The chain links TRBV7-8 to TRBJ1-2; D gene ambiguous. The CDR3 is made up of 15 amino acids. Trimming removed 4 bases from V and 4 bases from J, with 16 bases in between. The germline gives CDR1 SGHVS, CDR2 FQNEAQ.

This clonotype has ten or more counts. The rearrangement joins TRBV13 to TRBJ1-1; D is undetermined. The V gene's germline CDR1 is PRHDT and CDR2 FYEKMQ (reference sequence). V lost 1 base and J 1 base, leaving 7 bases between the germline ends. This CDR3 is built from 14 residues. The CDR3 region has the DNA TGTGCCAGCAGCTTAGCCCTCCGGAACACTGAAGCTTTCTTT. Translated: CASSLALRNTEAFF.

Ten or more counts support this clonotype. V gene TRBV12-3 or TRBV12-4 combines with J gene TRBJ1-4, with D possibly TRBD1 on 6 matching bases. The CDR3 sequence is 14 residues long. V was cut by 6 bases and J by 5 bases, with 13 bases left in between. The CDR3 nucleotides read TGTGCCAGCAGCCCGGACAGCATCAATGAAAAACTGTTTTTT. It encodes CASSPDSINEKLFF.

This clonotype occurred a few times. J is TRBJ2-7 and V is TRBV13, with 12 bases aligning to TRBD2. CDR1 and CDR2 (germline): PRHDT, FYEKMQ (reference sequence). The V gene end was trimmed by 6 bases and the J gene end by 6 bases; junction bases not matched to a gene: 15. CDR3 length: 17 amino acids. The CDR3 loop is CASSQLAGGPRRSEQYF. The CDR3 DNA follows: TGTGCCAGCAGTCAGCTAGCGGGAGGGCCTCGACGGAGCGAGCAGTACTTC.

This clonotype was seen at least ten times. The chain couples TRBV20-1 to TRBJ2-1; D might be TRBD2 (6 bases). With 6 bases removed from V and 9 bases from J, the gap between germline ends came to 15 bases. CDR1 and CDR2 from the germline V gene are DFQATT and SNEGSKA (reference sequence). The CDR3 runs 12 residues. In DNA form, the CDR3 reads TGCAGTGCCTGGACTACCTACGGTGAGCAGTTCTTC. Residues: CSAWTTYGEQFF.

This clonotype was recorded a few times. The rearrangement uses TRBV6-2 or TRBV6-3 and TRBJ2-3; the match to TRBD2 covers 10 bases. After removal of 6 bases from V and 0 bases from J, the junction contained 3 bases not matched to a gene. The CDR3 has 15 amino acids. Per germline, CDR1 MNHEY and CDR2 SVGEGT. CDR3 coding DNA: TGTGCCAGCAGCAGAGCGGGAGGGAGCACAGATACGCAGTATTTT. Its translation is CASSRAGGSTDTQYF.

This clonotype was counted at least ten times. The rearrangement links TRBV20-1 to TRBJ2-1; D gene ambiguous. The germline V and J ends were trimmed by 4 bases and 3 bases, with 4 bases remaining between them. This CDR3 has 11 amino acids. Germline V gene sequence: CDR1 DFQATT, CDR2 SNEGSKA (reference sequence). As DNA, the CDR3 is TGCAGTGCTACTGACTACAATGAGCAGTTCTTC. Translation gives CSATDYNEQFF.

This chain links TRBV20-1 with TRBJ1-1; D gene ambiguous. The V gene lost 0 bases and the J gene lost 5 bases, with 16 bases spanning the gap. CDR1 and CDR2 (germline): DFQATT, SNEGSKA (reference sequence). There are 15 residues in the CDR3. The CDR3 region is CSARDLLGGSTEAFF. DNA for the CDR3: TGCAGTGCTAGAGATCTTCTGGGAGGAAGTACTGAAGCTTTCTTT.

This clonotype appeared a few times. With a much larger clone just one base away, this may be a read error. The CDR3 nucleotides read TGTGCCAGCTCACACGGACAGGGGACGGGGGCTGAAGCTTTCTTT. It is translated as CASSHGQGTGAEAFF. The chain couples TRBV18 to TRBJ1-1, with 9 bases aligning to TRBD1. Trimming took 4 bases from V and 6 from J; bases not matched to a gene: 9. Germline V lookup: CDR1 KGHSH, CDR2 LQKENI. The CDR3 totals 15 residues.

J is TRBJ2-5 and V is TRBV5-1, with 8 bases lining up with TRBD2. Trimming cost V 3 bases and J 3 bases; bases outside gene matches: 7. The CDR3 has 15 residues. The germline gives CDR1 SGHRS, CDR2 YFSETQ. DNA of the CDR3: TGCGCCAGCAGCTCGGTAGCGGGGCGGGAAGAGACCCAGTACTTC. Translated: CASSSVAGREETQYF.

This rearrangement joins TRBV20-1 to TRBJ1-1; D gene unclear. Germline V gene sequence: CDR1 DFQATT, CDR2 SNEGSKA (reference sequence). Between the trimmed V and J ends, which lost 0 bases and 6 bases, there was a span of 26 bases. The CDR3 is made up of 18 amino acids. In DNA, the CDR3 is TGCAGTGCTAGAGATGGGGATGTCCGTGCGGGTGGCGGGGCTGAAGCTTTCTTT. Its translation is CSARDGDVRAGGGAEAFF.

This clonotype has at least ten counts. The chain uses TRBV18 and TRBJ2-7; 7 positions match TRBD1. The CDR3 spans 14 residues. Losses at the gene ends were 3 bases for V and 7 bases for J; bases not matched to a gene: 9. Germline V CDR1 and CDR2: KGHSH, LQKENI. DNA of the CDR3: TGTGCCAGCTCACCGGGGCAGGGGGTCGGAGAGCAGTACTTC. Translating gives CASSPGQGVGEQYF.

This clonotype was observed many times. The V call is TRBV11-2, the J call TRBJ2-1; 15 bases align to TRBD2. Germline values: CDR1 SGHAT, CDR2 FQNNGV. This CDR3 has 17 residues. V lost 1 base and J lost 14; bases outside the gene matches: 12. The CDR3 DNA sequence: TGTGCCAGCAGCTTAGGAGGATGGACTAGCGGGAGGGCCGGTGAGTTCTTC. Encoded protein: CASSLGGWTSGRAGEFF.

A remark on this clonotype: It may be a read error: a sequence one base away is much more abundant. This chain uses TRBV20-1 with TRBJ2-1; D is unclear. The CDR3 has 14 amino acids. The germline gives CDR1 DFQATT, CDR2 SNEGSKA (reference sequence). The CDR3 coding sequence is TGCAGTGCTGGCTCGGGTATCTCCTACAATGAGAAGTTCTTC. Its protein is CSAGSGISYNEKFF.

This clonotype was found a few times. This CDR3 is CASRGDRRSYEQYF. The CDR3 DNA follows: TGTGCCAGCCGAGGGGACAGGCGCTCCTACGAGCAGTACTTC. This chain links TRBV6-2 or TRBV6-3 with TRBJ2-7; 8 bases are a match to TRBD1. J lost 0 bases, V lost 8 bases, and 6 bases had no gene match. This CDR3 has 14 amino acids. In germline, CDR1 is MNHEY, CDR2 SVGEGT.

The genes are TRBV30 and TRBJ2-2; TRBD1 agrees at 12 bases. The V gene's germline CDR1 is GTSNPN and CDR2 SVGIG (reference sequence). The CDR3 has 14 residues. J was trimmed by 7 bases and V by 5 bases; bases with no gene match: 5. CDR3 region: CAWLGTGGFGELFF. The DNA for the CDR3 is TGTGCCTGGCTCGGGACAGGGGGCTTCGGGGAGCTGTTTTTT.

The chain combines TRBV7-8 with TRBJ2-5, with D tentatively TRBD1 or TRBD2 (5 bases each). The CDR3 covers 16 residues. Germline CDR1 reads SGHVS; CDR2 reads FQNEAQ. V was clipped by 5 bases and J by 5 bases, with 21 bases between them. The CDR3 nucleotides read TGTGCCAGCAGCATAGTGGGGGAGCAGGAAAGGGAGACCCAGTACTTC. As protein: CASSIVGEQERETQYF.

This clonotype was seen a handful of times. The chain joins TRBV20-1 to TRBJ1-6, with a possible D match to TRBD1 (6 bases). The CDR3 has 16 residues. Germline V CDR1 and CDR2: DFQATT, SNEGSKA (reference sequence). V gave up 1 base and J gave up 0 bases, with 10 bases separating them. The chain's CDR3 is CSARGTVSSYNSPLHF. The CDR3 DNA reads as TGCAGTGCTAGAGGGACAGTCAGCTCCTATAATTCACCCCTCCACTTT.

As for this clonotype: This may come from a read error, since a much larger clone is one base off. The chain links TRBV7-2 to TRBJ2-5; 7 nucleotides match TRBD2. This CDR3 is built from 13 residues. The ends lost 8 bases at V and 1 base at J; junction bases unmatched: 4. CDR1 SGHTA and CDR2 FQGNSA come from the germline V gene. CDR3 region: CASRGGPQETQYF. CDR3 DNA sequence: TGTGCCAGCCGCGGGGGACCCCAAGAGACCCAGTACTTC.

This clonotype was observed at least ten times. The gene calls are TRBV3-1 and TRBJ2-1; a possible D gene is TRBD1 (7 bases). Trimming took 2 bases from V and 7 from J, leaving 21 bases between them. CDR3 length: 17 amino acids. CDR1 LGHDT and CDR2 YNNKEL come from the germline V gene (reference sequence). The CDR3 DNA sequence: TGTGCCAGCAGCCAACGACTGACCGGGCGGGGACAGAATGAGCAGTTCTTC. It is translated as CASSQRLTGRGQNEQFF.